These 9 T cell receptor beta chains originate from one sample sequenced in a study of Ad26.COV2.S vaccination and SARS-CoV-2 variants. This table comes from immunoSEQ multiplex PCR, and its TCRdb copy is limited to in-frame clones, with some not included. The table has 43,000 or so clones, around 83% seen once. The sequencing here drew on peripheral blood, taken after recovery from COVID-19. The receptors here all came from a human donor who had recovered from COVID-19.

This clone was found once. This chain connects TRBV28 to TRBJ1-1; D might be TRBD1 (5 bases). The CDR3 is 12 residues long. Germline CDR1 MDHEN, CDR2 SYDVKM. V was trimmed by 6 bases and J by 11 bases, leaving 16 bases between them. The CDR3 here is CASSPGRWGAFF. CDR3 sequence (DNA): TGTGCCAGCAGCCCCGGACGGTGGGGGGCTTTCTTT. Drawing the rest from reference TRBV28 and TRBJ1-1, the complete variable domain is DVKVTQSSRYLVKRTGEKVFLECVQDMDHENMFWYRQDPGLGLRLIYFSYDVKMKEKGDIPEGYSVSREKKERFSLILESASTNQTSMYLCASSPGRWGAFFGQGTRLTVV.

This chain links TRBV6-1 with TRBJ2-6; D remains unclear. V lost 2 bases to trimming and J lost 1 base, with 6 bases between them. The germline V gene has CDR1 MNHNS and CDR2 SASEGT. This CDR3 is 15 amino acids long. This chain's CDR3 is CASSERQSGANVLTF. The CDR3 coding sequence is TGTGCCAGCAGTGAACGCCAGTCTGGGGCCAACGTCCTGACTTTC.

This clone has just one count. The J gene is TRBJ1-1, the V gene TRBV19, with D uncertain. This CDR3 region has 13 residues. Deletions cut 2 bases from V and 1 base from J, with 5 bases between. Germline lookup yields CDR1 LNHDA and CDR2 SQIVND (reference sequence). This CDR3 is CASSISRNTEAFF. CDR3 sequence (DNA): TGTGCCAGTAGTATATCCAGGAACACTGAAGCTTTCTTT.

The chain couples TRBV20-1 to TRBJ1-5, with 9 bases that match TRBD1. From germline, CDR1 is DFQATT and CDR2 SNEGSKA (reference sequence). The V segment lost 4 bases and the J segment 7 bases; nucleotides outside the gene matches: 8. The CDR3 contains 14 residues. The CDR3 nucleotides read TGCAGTGCTACTGACAGGGGGGCGGACCAGCCCCAGCATTTT. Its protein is CSATDRGADQPQHF.

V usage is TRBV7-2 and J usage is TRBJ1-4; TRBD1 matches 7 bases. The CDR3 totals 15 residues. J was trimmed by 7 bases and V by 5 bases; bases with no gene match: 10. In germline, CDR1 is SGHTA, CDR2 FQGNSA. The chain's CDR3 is CASSLRVGGLEKLFF. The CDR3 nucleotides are TGTGCCAGCAGCCTCCGGGTAGGGGGCCTTGAAAAACTGTTTTTT.

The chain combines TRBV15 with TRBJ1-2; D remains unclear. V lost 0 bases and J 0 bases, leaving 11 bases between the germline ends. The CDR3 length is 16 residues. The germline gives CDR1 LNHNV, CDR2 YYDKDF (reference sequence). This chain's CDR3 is CATSRDPRPANYGYTF. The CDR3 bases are TGTGCCACCAGCAGAGATCCCCGTCCCGCTAACTATGGCTACACCTTC.

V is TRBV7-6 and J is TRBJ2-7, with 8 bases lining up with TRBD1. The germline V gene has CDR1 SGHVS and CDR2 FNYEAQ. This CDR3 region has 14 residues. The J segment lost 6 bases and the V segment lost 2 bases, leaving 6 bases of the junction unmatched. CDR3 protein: CASSLTQGGREQYF. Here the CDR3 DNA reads TGTGCCAGCAGCTTAACACAGGGGGGACGCGAGCAGTACTTC.

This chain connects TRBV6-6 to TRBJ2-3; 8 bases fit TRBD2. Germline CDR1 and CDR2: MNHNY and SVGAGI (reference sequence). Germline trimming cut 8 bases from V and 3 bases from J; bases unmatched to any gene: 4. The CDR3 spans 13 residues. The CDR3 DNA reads TGTGCCAGCCAGCGGGAGTTGACAGATACGCAGTATTTT. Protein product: CASQRELTDTQYF.

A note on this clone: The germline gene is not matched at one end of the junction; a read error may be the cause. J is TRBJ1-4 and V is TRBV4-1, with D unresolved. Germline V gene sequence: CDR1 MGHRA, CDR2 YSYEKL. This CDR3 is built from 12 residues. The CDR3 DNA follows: TGCGCCAGCAGCCAATCCGGTGGGAGGCTGACTTTT. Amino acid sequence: CASSQSGGRLTF.